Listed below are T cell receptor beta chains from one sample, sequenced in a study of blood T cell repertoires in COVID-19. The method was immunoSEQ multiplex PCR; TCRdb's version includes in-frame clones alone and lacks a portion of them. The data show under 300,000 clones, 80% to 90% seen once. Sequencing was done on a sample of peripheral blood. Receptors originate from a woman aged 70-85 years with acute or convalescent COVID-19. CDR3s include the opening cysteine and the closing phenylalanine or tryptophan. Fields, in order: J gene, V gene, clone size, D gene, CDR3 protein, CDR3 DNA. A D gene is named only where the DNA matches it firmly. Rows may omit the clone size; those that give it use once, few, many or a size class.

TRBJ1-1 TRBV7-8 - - CASSSDRFVQTEAFF TGTGCCAGCAGCTCAGACAGGTTCGTCCAAACTGAAGCTTTCTTT
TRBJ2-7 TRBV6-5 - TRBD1 CALLAGQGEEQYF TGTGCCCTACTTGCGGGACAGGGAGAAGAGCAGTACTTC
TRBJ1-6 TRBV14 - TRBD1 CASSHVRSRGRSPLHF TGTGCCAGCAGCCATGTGCGTAGCAGGGGGCGTTCACCCCTCCACTTT
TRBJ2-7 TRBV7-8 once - CASSLGGGGGEQYF TGTGCCAGCAGCCTAGGGGGGGGCGGTGGCGAGCAGTACTTC
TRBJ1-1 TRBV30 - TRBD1 CAWSPGQENTEAFF TGTGCCTGGAGTCCAGGACAGGAGAACACTGAAGCTTTCTTT
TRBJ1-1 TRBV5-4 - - CASSLAGGRTEAFF TGTGCCAGCAGCTTGGCGGGGGGACGGACTGAAGCTTTCTTT
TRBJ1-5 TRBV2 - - CASSGGGSGQPQHF TGTGCCAGCAGTGGGGGAGGGTCAGGACAGCCCCAGCATTTT
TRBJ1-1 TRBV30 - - CAWSRRSGTEAFF TGTGCCTGGAGCCGACGGTCGGGGACTGAAGCTTTCTTT
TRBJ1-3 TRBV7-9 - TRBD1 CASSFRQGSGNTIYF TGTGCCAGCAGCTTTAGACAGGGCTCTGGAAACACCATATATTTT
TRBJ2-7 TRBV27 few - CASRGELHEQYF TGTGCCAGCCGCGGAGAGCTTCACGAGCAGTACTTC
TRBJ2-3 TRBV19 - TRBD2 CASSRSLTGGPGSAQYF TGTGCCAGTAGTAGATCTCTTACGGGGGGGCCGGGGTCGGCGCAGTATTTT
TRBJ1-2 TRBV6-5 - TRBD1 CASSRVTGAGYTF TGTGCCAGCAGTCGAGTTACAGGGGCTGGCTACACCTTC
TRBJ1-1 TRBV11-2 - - CASRSGGAAFF TGTGCCAGCAGATCCGGGGGGGCAGCTTTCTTT
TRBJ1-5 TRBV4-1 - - CASSHRGKGQPQHF TGCGCCAGCAGCCATCGAGGGAAAGGGCAGCCCCAGCATTTT
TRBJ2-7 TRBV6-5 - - CASSYKGRSYEQYF TGTGCCAGCAGTTATAAAGGGAGATCCTACGAGCAGTACTTC
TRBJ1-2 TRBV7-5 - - CRPTEPDNYGYTF TGTAGGCCCACAGAACCTGATAACTATGGCTACACCTTC
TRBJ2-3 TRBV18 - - CASSSQGRGTDTQYF TGTGCCAGCTCCTCCCAGGGGAGAGGCACAGATACGCAGTATTTT
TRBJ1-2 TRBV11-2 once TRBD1 CASSLDGGRQGFYGYTF TGTGCCAGCAGCTTAGATGGAGGTAGACAGGGATTCTATGGCTACACCTTC
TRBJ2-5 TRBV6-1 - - CASSDPPHGGETQYF TGTGCCAGCAGTGACCCCCCCCACGGGGGAGAGACCCAGTACTTC
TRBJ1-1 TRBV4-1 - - CASSHRPGFRGEGTEAFF TGCGCCAGCAGCCATCGCCCCGGCTTTCGGGGTGAGGGCACTGAAGCTTTCTTT
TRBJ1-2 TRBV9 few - CASSGVYGYTF TGTGCCAGCAGCGGCGTCTATGGCTACACCTTC
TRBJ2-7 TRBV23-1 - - CASSPTYPSYEQYF TGCGCCAGCAGTCCAACCTACCCTTCATACGAGCAGTACTTC
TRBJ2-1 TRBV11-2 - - CASSSRMTRRALYNEQFF TGTGCCAGCAGCTCAAGGATGACTAGGAGGGCTTTATACAATGAGCAGTTCTTC
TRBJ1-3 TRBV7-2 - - CASSYAGVGGNTIYF TGTGCCAGCAGCTACGCGGGAGTTGGGGGAAACACCATATATTTT
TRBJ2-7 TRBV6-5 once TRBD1 CATNRGETYEQYF TGTGCCACCAACAGGGGAGAAACCTACGAGCAGTACTTC
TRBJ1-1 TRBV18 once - CASSASETTEAFF TGTGCCAGCTCCGCGAGCGAGACCACTGAAGCTTTCTTT
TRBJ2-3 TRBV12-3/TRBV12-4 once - CASSLVETDTQYF TGTGCCAGCAGTTTAGTAGAAACAGATACGCAGTATTTT
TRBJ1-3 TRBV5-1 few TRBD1 CASSKGQGPRNTIYF TGCGCCAGCAGTAAAGGACAGGGGCCACGAAACACCATATATTTT
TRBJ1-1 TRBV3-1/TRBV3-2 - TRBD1 CASSSGGEAFF TGTGCCAGCAGCTCAGGGGGGGAAGCTTTCTTT
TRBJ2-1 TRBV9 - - CASSSGDLSYNEQFF TGTGCCAGCAGTTCGGGAGACCTCTCCTACAATGAGCAGTTCTTC
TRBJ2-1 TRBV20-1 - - CSASPRAYNEQFF TGCAGTGCTAGTCCCCGGGCCTACAATGAGCAGTTCTTC
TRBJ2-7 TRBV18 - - CASSPLRAEYYEQYF TGTGCCAGCTCACCATTGAGGGCGGAGTATTACGAGCAGTACTTC
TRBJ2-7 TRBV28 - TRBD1 CASSILGQTYEQYF TGTGCCAGCAGTATCTTGGGACAGACCTACGAGCAGTACTTC
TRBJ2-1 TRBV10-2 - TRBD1 CASIVSGQGPKSEQFF TGCGCCAGCATAGTATCGGGACAGGGACCAAAAAGTGAGCAGTTCTTC
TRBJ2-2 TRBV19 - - CASKQDDASPGELFF TGTGCCAGTAAACAAGATGATGCATCGCCCGGGGAGCTGTTTTTT
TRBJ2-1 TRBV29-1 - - CSVANNEQFF TGCAGCGTTGCTAACAATGAGCAGTTCTTC
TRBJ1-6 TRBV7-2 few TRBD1 CASSWRQGALHF TGTGCCAGCAGCTGGAGACAGGGGGCCCTCCACTTT
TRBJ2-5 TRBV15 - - CATSRVPDQETQYF TGTGCCACCAGCAGAGTGCCGGACCAAGAGACCCAGTACTTC
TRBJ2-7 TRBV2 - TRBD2 CASSGTRNEQYF TGTGCCAGCAGCGGGACTAGAAACGAGCAGTACTTC
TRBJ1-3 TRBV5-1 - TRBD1 CASQTGTGNTIYF TGCGCCAGCCAGACAGGGACTGGAAACACCATATATTTT
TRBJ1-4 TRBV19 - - CASSVGAGDEKLFF TGTGCCAGTAGTGTAGGGGCGGGGGATGAAAAACTGTTTTTT
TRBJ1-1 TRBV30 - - CAWSYSSKNTEAFF TGTGCCTGGAGTTACAGTAGTAAGAACACTGAAGCTTTCTTT
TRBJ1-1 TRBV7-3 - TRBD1 CASSKTGPGTEAFF TGTGCCAGCAGTAAGACAGGGCCGGGCACTGAAGCTTTCTTT
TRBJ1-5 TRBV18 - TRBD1 CASSPAGQVNQPQHF TGTGCCAGCTCACCCGCGGGACAGGTCAATCAGCCCCAGCATTTT
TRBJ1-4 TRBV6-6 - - CASSLGRTNEKLFF TGTGCCAGCAGTTTGGGGCGTACTAATGAAAAACTGTTTTTT
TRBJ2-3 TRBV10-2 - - CASRGGGVSTTDTQYF TGCGCCAGCAGGGGGGGTGGGGTATCAACCACAGATACGCAGTATTTT
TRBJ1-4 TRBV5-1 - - CASSNSYDEKLFF TGCGCCAGCAGCAACTCCTACGATGAAAAACTGTTTTTT
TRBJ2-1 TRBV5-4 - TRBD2 CASSLAGGARNEQFF TGTGCCAGCAGCTTAGCCGGGGGGGCTAGAAATGAGCAGTTCTTC
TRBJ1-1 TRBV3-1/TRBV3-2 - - CASSQGGGRTEAFF TGTGCCAGCAGCCAAGGCGGGGGTAGGACTGAAGCTTTCTTT
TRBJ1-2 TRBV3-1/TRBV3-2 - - CASSQTGRLLGYTF TGTGCCAGCAGCCAGACGGGGAGGCTTCTTGGCTACACCTTC
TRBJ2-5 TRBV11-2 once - CASSLRGTPVETQYF TGTGCCAGCAGCTTAAGGGGGACCCCCGTGGAGACCCAGTACTTC
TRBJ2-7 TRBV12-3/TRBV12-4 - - CASRADLYEQYF TGTGCCAGCAGAGCGGACCTCTACGAGCAGTACTTC
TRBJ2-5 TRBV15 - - CATNQHEGETQYF TGTGCCACCAACCAGCACGAGGGAGAGACCCAGTACTTC
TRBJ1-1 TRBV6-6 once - CASSYSPDAEAFF TGTGCCAGCAGTTATAGCCCAGACGCTGAAGCTTTCTTT
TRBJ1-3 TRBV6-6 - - CASISGVLTGNTIYF TGTGCCAGCATCTCGGGGGTCCTCACTGGAAACACCATATATTTT